Listed below are T cell receptor beta chains from one sample, sequenced in a study of post-analysis software for immune sequencing data. Via MiXCR, TCRdb re-called the PCR reads, giving one row per CDR3 protein. Of a few hundred thousand distinct CDR3 sequences in the sample, 35% to 40% were seen once. Sample: blood. The receptors stem from a girl aged 5 to 17 with multiple sclerosis. Both conserved end residues are trimmed from each CDR3. The order of the fields is clone size, V gene, J gene, CDR3 protein. Expanded clones get a size class; other rows say once, few or many, or leave the size out.

many,TRBV5-1,TRBJ2-3,ASSSPTETNTQY
few,TRBV7-9,TRBJ2-1,ASSPRDRVNEQL
many,TRBV5-1,TRBJ2-3,ASSFGTPVDTQY
.,TRBV5-5,TRBJ2-5,ASSLDYQTQY
.,TRBV18,TRBJ2-2,ASSPSSQGARLSGELF
.,TRBV4-2,TRBJ2-7,ASSQDGTGPTYEQY
.,TRBV5-1,TRBJ2-5,ASSSGQAPMGETQY
few,TRBV5-1,TRBJ1-6,ASYSGDSGLTPLH
many,TRBV5-1,TRBJ2-1,ASSLVASVYNEQF
many,TRBV6-5,TRBJ2-7,ASSGTSGGEQY
few,TRBV20-1,TRBJ2-5,SAAPTSGRQETQY
many,TRBV2,TRBJ2-3,ASRETATSTDTQY
many,TRBV24-1,TRBJ1-2,ATSRPGEKNGYT
.,TRBV3-1,TRBJ2-6,ASSRTGANVLT
many,TRBV20-1,TRBJ2-5,SARDGGGPQETQY
few,TRBV7-9,TRBJ2-7,AGSQQGNRYEQY
many,TRBV5-5,TRBJ2-1,ASSFGFSSYNEQF
few,TRBV12-3/TRBV12-4,TRBJ2-1,ASSLASPRKRGYNEQF
many,TRBV10-3,TRBJ1-2,AISPTGGDGYT
.,TRBV5-1,TRBJ2-6,ASSLQTGVNSGANVLT
.,TRBV29-1,TRBJ2-3,SVEERGGSDTQY
.,TRBV7-2,TRBJ1-5,ASSPGKGIVQPQH
many,TRBV15,TRBJ2-3,ATSRGLAEDTQY
few,TRBV6-2/TRBV6-3,TRBJ2-7,ASSDTRSYEQY
many,TRBV2,TRBJ2-3,ASSVGLTSTDTQY
many,TRBV29-1,TRBJ2-5,SATRAAGRETQY
once,TRBV10-3,TRBJ2-7,AISEEAQVY
.,TRBV27,.,ASSLGGRRRDIQY
.,TRBV10-3,TRBJ2-7,AISDGTGGRYEQY
many,TRBV29-1,TRBJ2-4,SAKGLEGNIQY
few,TRBV3-1,TRBJ2-3,ASSQEGTSGSFGSSTDTQY
many,TRBV27,TRBJ1-5,ASSPGRQGGIGNQPQH
many,TRBV5-1,TRBJ2-3,ASSLEGGTDTQY
.,TRBV5-1,TRBJ2-3,ASNGGLGRPDTQY
.,TRBV6-4,TRBJ2-1,ASSDASGGASEQF
few,TRBV11-2,TRBJ1-1,ASSLETGLGLEAF
.,TRBV12-3/TRBV12-4,TRBJ1-2,ASSFTGPQDYGYT
many,TRBV28,TRBJ2-3,ASRPGGLTDTQY
many,TRBV28,TRBJ2-5,ASSLDGTGGSALQETQY
.,TRBV4-1,TRBJ2-7,ASSHSGGPQY
once,TRBV6-2/TRBV6-3,TRBJ2-1,ASSYSGALYNEQF
many,TRBV3-1,TRBJ2-3,ASSQGGLVDTQY
.,TRBV5-1,TRBJ1-5,ASSLVGESNQPQH
many,TRBV12-3/TRBV12-4,TRBJ2-1,ASSLTWESGMENNEQF
many,TRBV28,TRBJ2-3,ASSPPTSGATDTQY
many,TRBV5-1,TRBJ2-5,ASSAGTAQETQY
many,TRBV25-1,TRBJ2-1,ASSESTRGSSYNEQF
many,TRBV25-1,TRBJ2-1,ASSARDGSSYNEQF
.,TRBV7-9,TRBJ1-5,ASSLSAGLPGLSNQPQH
.,TRBV5-1,TRBJ2-7,ASSPGQTYEQY